What follows describes a single TCR beta chain. Data came from immunoSEQ multiplex PCR; TCRdb stores just in-frame clones and leaves some out. The table shows 70,000 to 95,000 clones, with about 80% occurring only once. This sample was included in a study of blood T cell repertoires in COVID-19. Study in general: T cells, B-cell-depleted T cells, or PBMCs supplied cDNA or gDNA.

This CDR3 region has 17 residues. Looked up from germline, CDR1 is SEHNR and CDR2 is FQNEAQ (reference sequence). V shed 3 bases and J 0 bases; nucleotides not matched to a gene: 9. The chain employs TRBV7-9 and TRBJ2-7; 9 bases are a match to TRBD1. Sequencing was done on a sample of peripheral blood. This sequence was found in a human donor in a cohort sampled during active COVID-19. The DNA for the CDR3 is TGTGCCAGCAGCTTCGGTTTAAGACAGGGGGTCTCCTACGAGCAGTACTTC. As protein: CASSFGLRQGVSYEQYF.